The subject of this entry is one TCR beta chain. The data derive from a study of cytomegalovirus exposure and HLA in healthy donors. A multiplex PCR was run with 60 Vbeta primers and 13 Jbeta primers. Generated by immunoSEQ multiplex PCR, the TCRdb table keeps only in-frame clones and is missing some. The repertoire has over 200,000 clones, about 78% of them found once; the top ten carry 3.8%. The V gene end was trimmed by 3 bases and the J gene end by 3 bases; junction bases not matched to a gene: 8. Germline V gives CDR1 GTSNPN, CDR2 SVGIG (reference sequence). CDR3 length equals 15 residues. This rearrangement joins TRBV30 to TRBJ2-7, with TRBD1 matching over 10 bases. The receptor comes from a male donor in good health and CMV-seronegative. The sequenced sample consisted of PBMCs. DNA of the CDR3: TGTGCCTGGAGCTTGACAGGGGGCGCTTACTACGAGCAGTACTTC. Amino acids: CAWSLTGGAYYEQYF.